This T cell receptor (beta chain) was documented in a study of shared clonotypes between healthy human individuals. Points from the study as a whole: All-four-donor shared clonotypes had higher generation probabilities than non-shared clonotypes did.

Note on this clone: Its antigen is currently unknown.

Repertoires were generated with immunoSEQ multiplex PCR, while TCRdb's copy carries only in-frame clones and drops some. The data show 95,000 to 120,000 clones, with around 73% seen just once and approximately 23% held by the top ten. V trimming: 3 bases; J trimming: 1 base; junction bases outside the gene matches: 7. Germline V lookup: CDR1 MDHEN, CDR2 SYDVKM. The CDR3 length is 16 residues. The sequencing sample was made of memory CD8+ T cells sorted from blood. Subset reported: CD45RO+ cells pooled with CCR7-negative TemRA cells. The V call is TRBV28, the J call TRBJ2-7; 9 bases match TRBD2. The TCR originated in a woman in her twenties or thirties in good health. CDR3 sequence reads: CASSFPIAGESYEQYF. CDR3 DNA sequence: TGTGCCAGCAGTTTTCCAATAGCGGGAGAGTCCTACGAGCAGTACTTC.